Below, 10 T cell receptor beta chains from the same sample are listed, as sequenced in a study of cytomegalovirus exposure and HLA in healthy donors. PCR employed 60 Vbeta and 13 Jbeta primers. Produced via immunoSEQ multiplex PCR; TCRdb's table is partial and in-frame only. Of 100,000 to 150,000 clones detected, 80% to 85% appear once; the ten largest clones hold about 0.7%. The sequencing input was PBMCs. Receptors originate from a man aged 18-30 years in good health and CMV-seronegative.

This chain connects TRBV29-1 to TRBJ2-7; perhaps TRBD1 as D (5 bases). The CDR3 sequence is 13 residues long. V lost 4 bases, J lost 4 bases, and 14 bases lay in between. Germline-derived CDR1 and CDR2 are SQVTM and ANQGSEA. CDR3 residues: CSVVSGKEYEQYF. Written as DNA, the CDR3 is TGCAGCGTTGTATCAGGGAAGGAGTACGAGCAGTACTTC.

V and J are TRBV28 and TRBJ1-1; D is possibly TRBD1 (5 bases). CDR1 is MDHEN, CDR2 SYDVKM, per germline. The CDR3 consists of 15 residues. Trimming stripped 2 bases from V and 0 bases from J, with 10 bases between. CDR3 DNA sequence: TGTGCCAGCAGTTTAGGAGGGGCGGTGAACACTGAAGCTTTCTTT. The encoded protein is CASSLGGAVNTEAFF.

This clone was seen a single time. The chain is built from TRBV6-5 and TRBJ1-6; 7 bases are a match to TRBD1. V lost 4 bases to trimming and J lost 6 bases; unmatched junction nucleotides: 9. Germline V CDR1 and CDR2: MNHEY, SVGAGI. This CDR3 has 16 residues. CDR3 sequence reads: CASSFYPDRRNSPLHF. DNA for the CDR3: TGTGCCAGCAGTTTCTACCCGGACAGGCGTAATTCACCCCTCCACTTT.

The chain's CDR3 is CAIRRKLPGGANVLTF. The CDR3 bases are TGTGCCATCAGAAGAAAGTTACCCGGGGGGGCCAACGTCCTGACTTTC. The rearrangement joins TRBV10-3 to TRBJ2-6; D is ambiguous. V lost 6 bases and J lost 4, with 16 bases in between. Germline V gene sequence: CDR1 ENHRY, CDR2 SYGVKD. The CDR3 is made up of 16 amino acids.

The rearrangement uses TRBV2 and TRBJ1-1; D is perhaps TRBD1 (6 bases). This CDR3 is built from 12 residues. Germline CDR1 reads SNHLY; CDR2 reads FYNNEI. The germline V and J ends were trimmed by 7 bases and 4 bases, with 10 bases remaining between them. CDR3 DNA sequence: TGTGCCAGCATTTTAGGGGGCACTGAAGCTTTCTTT. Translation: CASILGGTEAFF.

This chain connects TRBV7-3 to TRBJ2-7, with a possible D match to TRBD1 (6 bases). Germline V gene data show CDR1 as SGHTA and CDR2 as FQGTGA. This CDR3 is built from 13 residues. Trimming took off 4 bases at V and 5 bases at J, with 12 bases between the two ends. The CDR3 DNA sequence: TGTGCCAGCAGCTCCCCGGACAGAGACGAGCAGTACTTC. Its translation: CASSSPDRDEQYF.

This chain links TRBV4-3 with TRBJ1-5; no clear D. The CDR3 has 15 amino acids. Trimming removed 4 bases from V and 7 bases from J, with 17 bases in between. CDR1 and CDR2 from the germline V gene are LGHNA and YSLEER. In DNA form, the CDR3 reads TGCGCCAGCAGCCCTAAAAGCCGGGGTGGACAGCCCCAGCATTTT. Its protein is CASSPKSRGGQPQHF.

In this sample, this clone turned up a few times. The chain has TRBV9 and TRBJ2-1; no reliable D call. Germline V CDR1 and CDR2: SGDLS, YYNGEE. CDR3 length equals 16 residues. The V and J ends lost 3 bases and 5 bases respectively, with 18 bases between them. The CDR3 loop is CASSAHLFRADNEQFF. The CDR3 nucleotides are TGTGCCAGCAGCGCCCACCTTTTTAGAGCTGACAATGAGCAGTTCTTC.

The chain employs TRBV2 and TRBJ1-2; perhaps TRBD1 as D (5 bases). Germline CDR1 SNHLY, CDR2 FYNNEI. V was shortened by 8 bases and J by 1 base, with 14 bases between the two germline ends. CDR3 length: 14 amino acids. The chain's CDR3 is CASYPTEINYGYTF. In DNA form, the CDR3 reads TGTGCCAGCTATCCGACAGAAATTAACTATGGCTACACCTTC.

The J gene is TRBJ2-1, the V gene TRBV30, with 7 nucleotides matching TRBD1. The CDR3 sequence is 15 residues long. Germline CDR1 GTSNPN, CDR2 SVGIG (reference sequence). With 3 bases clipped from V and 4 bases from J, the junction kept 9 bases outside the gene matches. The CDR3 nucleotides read TGTGCCTGGAGACAGGGGCCGACGCGGTACAATGAGCAGTTCTTC. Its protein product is CAWRQGPTRYNEQFF. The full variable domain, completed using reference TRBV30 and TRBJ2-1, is SQTIHQWPATLVQPVGSPLSLECTVEGTSNPNLYWYRQAAGRGLQLLFYSVGIGQISSEVPQNLSASRPQDRQFILSSKKLLLSDSGFYLCAWRQGPTRYNEQFFGPGTRLTVL.